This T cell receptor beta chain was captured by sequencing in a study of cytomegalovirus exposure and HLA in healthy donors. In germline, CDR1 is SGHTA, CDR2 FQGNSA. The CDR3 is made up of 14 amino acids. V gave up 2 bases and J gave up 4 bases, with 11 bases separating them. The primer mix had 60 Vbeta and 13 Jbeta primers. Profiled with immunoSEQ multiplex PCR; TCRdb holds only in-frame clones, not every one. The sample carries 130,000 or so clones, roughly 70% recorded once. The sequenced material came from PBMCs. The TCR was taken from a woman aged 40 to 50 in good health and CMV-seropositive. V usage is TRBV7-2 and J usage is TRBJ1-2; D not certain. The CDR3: CASSLQSSGYGYTF. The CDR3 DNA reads TGTGCCAGCAGCTTACAATCATCCGGCTATGGCTACACCTTC.